This T cell receptor beta chain was identified during a study of cytotoxic CD8 clonotypes in ibrutinib-treated CLL (dated by TCRdb to the early 2020s). Describing the broader study: In this cohort, 15 patients were treatment-naive and roughly ten were relapsed/refractory, while some 18 had unmutated IGHV. Partial responses were observed in approximately 24 patients and complete responses in 2; after a median follow-up of roughly 62 months, remission was maintained in 14 patients and progression was observed in roughly 12. The response samples were drawn at a median of around eleven months into treatment, with a range of roughly 6 to 36 months. On average, each sample had hundreds of thousands of productive templates and 94,082 productive rearrangements. Longitudinal samples were obtainable from about 30% of the roughly 90 participants in the trial. Cryopreserved peripheral blood mononuclear cells were obtained prior to treatment, at the time of response, and at either disease progression or sustained remission. All remission and progressive disease samples were collected while patients were still receiving ibrutinib. Broad study findings and their caveats: Baseline clonality exceeded that of age-matched healthy donors and correlated strongly with circulating CD8+ T-cell counts. Clonality rose at ibrutinib response, remained stable during sustained remission, and dropped back toward baseline at progression. Sampling times were not matched between sustained-remission and progressing patients, and lymph node repertoires were not studied. Public clonotypes were rare and either shrank or stayed stable during treatment, and the rise in clonality at ibrutinib response reflected expansion of private clonotypes.

The goal of deep resolution MiSeq sequencing was a depth between 1 in 1 million and 1 in 200,000 T cells, and coverage averaged 10x per clonotype. TCR beta libraries were generated with the immunoSEQ hsTCRB Kit. The published analysis was carried out like this. Data were analyzed with ImmunoSEQ Data Assistant and ImmunoSEQ Analyzer, with V, D and J genes assigned per IMGT definitions. Clonality, which ranges from 0 to 1, was calculated by subtracting the normalized Shannon entropy of productive rearrangement frequencies from one. Public clonotype analysis was restricted to overrepresented clonotypes comprising at least 0.05% of each patient's repertoire. Thirteen age-matched healthy donor repertoires from immuneACCESS were used as controls for clonality. As stored in TCRdb, this immuneACCESS dataset retains in-frame rearrangements with V and J assigned. A fraction of the clones does not appear; measured against another copy, unresolved V genes explain less than half of the discrepancy, and the remainder lacks a known reason. The V and J calls and clone size are taken from that table; D and trimming were inferred from the DNA. This sample holds over 200,000 clones; more than 65% were observed only once. 5.9% of the sample comes from the top ten.

From the germline V gene, CDR1 is MGHDK and CDR2 is SYGVNS. The germline V and J ends show losses of 4 bases and 6 bases respectively, and no gene match explains 8 bases of the junction. Reading from cysteine to phenylalanine, the CDR3 counts 15 amino acids. This entry keeps only the CDR3 DNA: 45 bases, framed from base 1. The time point label corresponds to: about eleven months on ibrutinib. For TCR beta library preparation, roughly 2 micrograms of genomic DNA were extracted from the cryopreserved PBMCs. Longitudinal blood samples from CLL patients on ibrutinib monotherapy were analyzed using high-throughput TCR beta sequencing. The patients were enrolled in a single-center, open-label phase 2 trial of ibrutinib monotherapy. As concerns this clone: The antigen it binds to is not known. Nothing much larger sits one base from this clone, and base qualities are not available.

The receptor was derived from a human donor with chronic lymphocytic leukemia. The chain joins TRBV25-1 to TRBJ2-2; TRBD1 aligns with 7 central bases. This specimen consisted of PBMCs, obtained after 12 months of ibrutinib treatment. The DNA sequence is TGTGCCAGCAGTGCAAGACAGGGACGGGCCGGGGAGCTGTTTTTT. The translation is CASSARQGRAGELFF.